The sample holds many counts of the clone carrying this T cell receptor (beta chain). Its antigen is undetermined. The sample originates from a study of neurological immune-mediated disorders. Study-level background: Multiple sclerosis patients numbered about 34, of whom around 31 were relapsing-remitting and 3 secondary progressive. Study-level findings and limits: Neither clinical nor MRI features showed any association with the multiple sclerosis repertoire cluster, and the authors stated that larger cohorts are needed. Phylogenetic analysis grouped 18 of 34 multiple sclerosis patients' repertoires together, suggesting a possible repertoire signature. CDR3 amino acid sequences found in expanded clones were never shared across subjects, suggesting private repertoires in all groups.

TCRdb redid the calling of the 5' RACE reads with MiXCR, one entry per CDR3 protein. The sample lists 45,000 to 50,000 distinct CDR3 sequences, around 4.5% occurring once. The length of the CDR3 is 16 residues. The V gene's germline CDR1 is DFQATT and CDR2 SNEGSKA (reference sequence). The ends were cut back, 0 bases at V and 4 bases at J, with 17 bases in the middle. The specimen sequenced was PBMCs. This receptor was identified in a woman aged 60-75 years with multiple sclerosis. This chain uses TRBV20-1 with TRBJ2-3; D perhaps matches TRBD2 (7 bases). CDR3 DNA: TGCAGTGCTAGAGATCTCCGGGGGGCAGGGGCAGATACGCAGTATTTT. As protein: CSARDLRGAGADTQYF.